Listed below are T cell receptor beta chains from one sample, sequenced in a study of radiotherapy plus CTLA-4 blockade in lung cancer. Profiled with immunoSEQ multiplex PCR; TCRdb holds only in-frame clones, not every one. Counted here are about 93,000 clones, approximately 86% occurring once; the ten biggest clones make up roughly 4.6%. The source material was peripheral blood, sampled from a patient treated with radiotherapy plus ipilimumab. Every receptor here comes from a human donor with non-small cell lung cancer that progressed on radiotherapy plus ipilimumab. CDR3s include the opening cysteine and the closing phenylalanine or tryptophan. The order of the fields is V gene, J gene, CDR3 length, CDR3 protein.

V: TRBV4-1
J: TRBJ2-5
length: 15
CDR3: CASSPGTGDQETQYF

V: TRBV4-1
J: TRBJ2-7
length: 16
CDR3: CASSQGRGGISYEQYF

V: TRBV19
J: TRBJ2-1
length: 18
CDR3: CASSPLHPGLAGAVEQFF

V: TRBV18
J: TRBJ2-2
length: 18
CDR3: CASSQMPGSGLNTGELFF

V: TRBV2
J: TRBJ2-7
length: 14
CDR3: CASTLGGGRYEQYF

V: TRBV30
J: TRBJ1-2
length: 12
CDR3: CAWKHGNYGYTF

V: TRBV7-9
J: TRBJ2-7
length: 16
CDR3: CASSLAATGVPYEQYF

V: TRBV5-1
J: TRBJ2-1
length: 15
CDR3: CASRLGLAGYNEQFF

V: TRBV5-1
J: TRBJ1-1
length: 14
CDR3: CASSPGPDNTEAFF

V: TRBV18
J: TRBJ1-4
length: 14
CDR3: CASSPGQRPEKLFF

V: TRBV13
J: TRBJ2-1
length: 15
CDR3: CASSYEGTSGNEQFF

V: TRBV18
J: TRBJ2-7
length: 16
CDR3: CASSPLGGSNSNEQYF

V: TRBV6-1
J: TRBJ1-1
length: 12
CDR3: CASRVPQGEAFF

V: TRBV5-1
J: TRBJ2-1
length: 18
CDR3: CASSSGLAATITYNEQFF

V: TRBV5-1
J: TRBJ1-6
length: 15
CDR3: CASSLADFPGSPLHF

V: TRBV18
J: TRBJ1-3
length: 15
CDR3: CASSPDRGPGNTIYF

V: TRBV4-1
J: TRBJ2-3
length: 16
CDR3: CASSQDRDRGTDTQYF

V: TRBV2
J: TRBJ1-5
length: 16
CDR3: CASSEIRQPNNQPQHF